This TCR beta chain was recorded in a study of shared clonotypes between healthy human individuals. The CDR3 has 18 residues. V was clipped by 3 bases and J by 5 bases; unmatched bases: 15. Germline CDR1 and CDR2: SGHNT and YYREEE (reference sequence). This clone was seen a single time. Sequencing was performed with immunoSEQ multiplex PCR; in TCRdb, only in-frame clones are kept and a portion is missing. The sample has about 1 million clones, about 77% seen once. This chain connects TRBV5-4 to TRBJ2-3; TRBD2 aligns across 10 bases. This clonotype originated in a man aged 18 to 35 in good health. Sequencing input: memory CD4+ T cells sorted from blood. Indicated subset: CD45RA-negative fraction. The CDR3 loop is CASSSVKGTAGGLDTQYF. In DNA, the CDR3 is TGTGCCAGCAGCTCCGTTAAAGGAACAGCGGGAGGGCTAGATACGCAGTATTTT. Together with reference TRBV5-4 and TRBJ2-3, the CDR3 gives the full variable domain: ETGVTQSPTHLIKTRGQQVTLRCSSQSGHNTVSWYQQALGQGPQFIFQYYREEENGRGNFPPRFSGLQFPNYSSELNVNALELDDSALYLCASSSVKGTAGGLDTQYFGPGTRLTVL.